The present entry profiles one TCR beta chain with its context. Original processing notes: Reference gene primer amplification yielded estimated nucleated cell counts. Some clones are missing from TCRdb's copy, which holds only in-frame ones; the method was immunoSEQ multiplex PCR. V and J calls and clone size are given by that table; D and trimming were obtained from the DNA. The sample includes under 200,000 clones, roughly nine tenths of them seen just once. The entry originates in a study of blood T cell repertoires in COVID-19. At the level of the study: Italy, Spain and the United States were the sources of the convalescent and acute COVID-19 samples. Sources were T cells, B-cell-depleted T cells, or PBMCs; the material itself was cDNA or gDNA.

This CDR3 is built from 13 residues. The germline V and J ends were trimmed by 1 base and 12 bases, with 13 bases remaining between them. CDR1 LGHNT and CDR2 FRNRAP come from the germline V gene. The sequence was obtained from a man between 60 and 75 years old with acute or convalescent COVID-19. Sequenced sample: peripheral blood. This chain links TRBV12-5 with TRBJ2-1, with D tentatively TRBD1 (5 bases). The DNA for the CDR3 is TGTGCTAGTGGTTTGGGTGGGGCCCCCGGGCAGTTCTTC. Translating it yields CASGLGGAPGQFF.